Shown below are 26 T cell receptor beta chains from a single sample sequenced in a study of blood T cell repertoires in COVID-19. Data came from immunoSEQ multiplex PCR; TCRdb stores just in-frame clones and leaves some out. The table shows 350,000 or so clones, with roughly nine tenths occurring only once. The sequenced sample consisted of peripheral blood. These receptor sequences come from a woman in her sixties or seventies with COVID-19, enrolled during active disease.

The chain joins TRBV19 to TRBJ2-3; TRBD2 matches at 10 bases. This CDR3 contains 17 residues. J lost 2 bases, V lost 6 bases, and 11 bases had no gene match. The germline V gene encodes CDR1 LNHDA and CDR2 SQIVND (reference sequence). CDR3 DNA: TGTGCCAGTAGGGGAGTCGGACTAGCGGAGTCCACAGATACGCAGTATTTT. Translation gives CASRGVGLAESTDTQYF.

The J gene is TRBJ1-6, the V gene TRBV10-2, with D unresolved. Trimming stripped 8 bases from V and 8 bases from J, with 10 bases between. This CDR3 region has 12 residues. Germline V gene sequence: CDR1 WSHSY, CDR2 SAAADI. The CDR3 region is CASSGSHSPLHF. The DNA for the CDR3 is TGCGCCAGCTCGGGGTCCCATTCACCCCTCCACTTT.

The V and J genes are TRBV7-8 and TRBJ2-3, with TRBD2 matching over 13 bases. CDR1 is SGHVS, CDR2 FQNEAQ, per germline. CDR3 length equals 21 residues. J lost 0 bases, V lost 0 bases, and 12 bases had no gene match. Here the CDR3 DNA reads TGTGCCAGCAGCTTAGCGCTGAGGGGACTAGCGGGGAGAGCTAGCACAGATACGCAGTATTTT. The encoded protein is CASSLALRGLAGRASTDTQYF.

The V gene is TRBV29-1, the J gene TRBJ2-3; 9 bases match TRBD1. The length of the CDR3 is 13 residues. V trimming: 5 bases; J trimming: 1 base; junction bases outside the gene matches: 1. Germline values: CDR1 SQVTM, CDR2 ANQGSEA. CDR3 region: CSVTGGGTDTQYF. The DNA of the CDR3 is TGCAGCGTTACAGGGGGCGGCACAGATACGCAGTATTTT.

V usage is TRBV6-5 and J usage is TRBJ1-1; 7 bases are shared with TRBD1. CDR3 length equals 15 residues. Germline V gives CDR1 MNHEY, CDR2 SVGAGI. The V gene end was trimmed by 4 bases and the J gene end by 4 bases; junction bases not matched to a gene: 9. The CDR3 coding sequence is TGTGCCAGCAGTTTGACAGGGCCCGCGATCACTGAAGCTTTCTTT. Protein: CASSLTGPAITEAFF.

The V call is TRBV3-1 (or the pseudogene TRBV3-2), the J call TRBJ2-1, with 7 bases aligning to TRBD1. CDR3 length: 12 residues. Trimming at V came to 5 bases and at J to 10 bases, leaving 5 bases not matched to a gene. Germline values: CDR1 LGHDT, CDR2 YNNKEL (reference sequence). CDR3 DNA: TGTGCCAGCAGCAACTCGGACAGGGAGCAGTTCTTC. Its translation is CASSNSDREQFF.

This clone was recorded only once. The genes are TRBV7-2 and TRBJ1-5, with 9 bases fitting TRBD1. Germline V gene data show CDR1 as SGHTA and CDR2 as FQGNSA. The CDR3 extends over 17 amino acids. The trim removed 1 base at V and 0 bases at J, leaving 4 bases unmatched. CDR3 in DNA: TGTGCCAGCAGCTTAGAGACAGGGGGGTATAGCAATCAGCCCCAGCATTTT. Its protein product is CASSLETGGYSNQPQHF. The full variable domain, in which reference TRBV7-2 and TRBJ1-5 provide the parts outside the CDR3, is GAGVSQSPSNKVTEKGKDVELRCDPISGHTALYWYRQSLGQGLEFLIYFQGNSAPDKSGLPSDRFSAERTGGSVSTLTIQRTQQEDSAVYLCASSLETGGYSNQPQHFGDGTRLSIL.

The genes are TRBV7-9 and TRBJ1-6; tentative D call: TRBD1 (5 bases). Trimming pared 4 bases from V and 6 bases from J, leaving 13 bases between. The CDR3 length is 15 residues. Looked up from germline, CDR1 is SEHNR and CDR2 is FQNEAQ (reference sequence). In nucleotides, the CDR3 is TGTGCCAGCAGCTCCCCCGGGGGGGTTAATTCACCCCTCCACTTT. As protein: CASSSPGGVNSPLHF.

The genes are TRBV7-2 and TRBJ1-4; TRBD1 might be the D (5 bases). This CDR3 has 15 residues. The germline V and J ends were trimmed by 6 bases and 4 bases, with 15 bases remaining between them. Germline CDR1 SGHTA, CDR2 FQGNSA. The CDR3 sequence is CASRKTGGDNEKLFF. CDR3 DNA sequence: TGTGCCAGCAGAAAAACCGGGGGGGATAATGAAAAACTGTTTTTT.

This clone was detected only once. The chain combines TRBV3-1 (or the pseudogene TRBV3-2) with TRBJ2-7; D might be TRBD2 (5 bases). Germline-derived CDR1 and CDR2 are LGHDT and YNNKEL (reference sequence). V lost 2 bases and J lost 2, with 7 bases in between. This CDR3 region has 13 residues. CDR3 amino acids: CASSQRGAYEQYF. CDR3 nucleotides: TGTGCCAGCAGCCAACGGGGTGCCTACGAGCAGTACTTC.

The CDR3 reads CASSYGGQGGYEQYF. As DNA, the CDR3 is TGTGCCAGCAGTTACGGGGGACAAGGCGGCTACGAGCAGTACTTC. This sequence joins TRBV6-5 and TRBJ2-7; the D gene is possibly TRBD1 (6 bases). Between the trimmed V and J ends, which lost 2 bases and 3 bases, there was a span of 14 bases. The CDR3 sequence is 15 residues long. Germline assignment: CDR1 MNHEY and CDR2 SVGAGI.

The chain recombines TRBV28 with TRBJ1-2, with D perhaps TRBD1 (6 bases). This CDR3 has 14 amino acids. The germline V and J ends were trimmed by 10 bases and 4 bases, with 19 bases remaining between them. The germline V gene has CDR1 MDHEN and CDR2 SYDVKM. CDR3 loop: CATRDTRFLYGYTF. The CDR3, as DNA: TGTGCCACGAGGGACACCCGATTCCTCTATGGCTACACCTTC.

As DNA, the CDR3 is TGTGCCAGTATACCGGGAGCACAAAACTATGGCTACACCTTC. Its translation is CASIPGAQNYGYTF. The V and J genes are TRBV19 and TRBJ1-2; D gene unclear. Germline lookup yields CDR1 LNHDA and CDR2 SQIVND (reference sequence). The CDR3 contains 14 residues. V lost 7 bases to trimming and J lost 2 bases, with 14 bases between them.

The rearrangement uses TRBV10-3 and TRBJ1-1; 8 bases fit TRBD1. The CDR3 is 16 amino acids. V shed 1 base and J 4 bases; nucleotides not matched to a gene: 8. Germline-derived CDR1 and CDR2 are ENHRY and SYGVKD. CDR3 amino acids: CAISEFDRGAGTEAFF. Written as DNA, the CDR3 is TGTGCCATCAGTGAGTTCGACAGGGGTGCGGGCACTGAAGCTTTCTTT.

V and J are TRBV5-1 and TRBJ1-4, with 9 bases matching TRBD1. CDR3 size: 18 residues. V lost 4 bases, J lost 2 bases, and 12 bases stayed unmatched. The V gene's germline CDR1 is SGHRS and CDR2 YFSETQ. CDR3: CASSPQGARDSTNEKLFF. CDR3 coding DNA: TGCGCCAGCAGCCCACAGGGGGCGCGGGATTCGACTAATGAAAAACTGTTTTTT.

The V call is TRBV6-5, the J call TRBJ1-6, with 10 bases that match TRBD1. The CDR3 runs 15 residues. Germline CDR1 MNHEY, CDR2 SVGAGI. With V trimmed by 8 bases and J by 10 bases, 11 bases remained unmatched. CDR3 in DNA: TGTGCCAGCCTTCCCGCCGGGACAGGGGACTCACCCCTCCACTTT. Its protein product is CASLPAGTGDSPLHF.

The V and J genes are TRBV9 and TRBJ2-1; 8 bases match TRBD1. CDR1 SGDLS and CDR2 YYNGEE come from the germline V gene. After removal of 1 base from V and 8 bases from J, the junction contained 8 bases not matched to a gene. The CDR3 totals 15 residues. CDR3 in DNA: TGTGCCAGCAGCGTACAGGGACAGGTCTGGGATGAGCAGTTCTTC. Translating it yields CASSVQGQVWDEQFF.

This clone was seen only once. The genes are TRBV29-1 and TRBJ1-1; the D gene is possibly TRBD1 (6 bases). The CDR3 sequence is 12 residues long. The V gene's germline CDR1 is SQVTM and CDR2 ANQGSEA. V was pared by 7 bases and J by 4 bases, with 13 bases between. DNA for the CDR3: TGCAGCGACAGGGACGGGGCCACTGAAGCTTTCTTT. It translates to CSDRDGATEAFF.

J is TRBJ2-7 and V is TRBV3-1 (or the pseudogene TRBV3-2); D is undetermined. V dropped 2 bases and J dropped 2 bases, with 10 bases sitting between them. Per germline, CDR1 LGHDT and CDR2 YNNKEL (reference sequence). CDR3 length: 14 amino acids. As DNA, the CDR3 is TGTGCCAGCAGCCAACGGTGGTTCCCCTACGAGCAGTACTTC. It translates to CASSQRWFPYEQYF.

The chain links TRBV5-1 to TRBJ2-7; D is unresolved. Deletions cut 0 bases from V and 3 bases from J, with 7 bases between. CDR1 SGHRS and CDR2 YFSETQ come from the germline V gene. The CDR3 totals 13 residues. The CDR3: CASSLDGLYEQYF. In nucleotides, the CDR3 is TGCGCCAGCAGCTTGGACGGTCTCTACGAGCAGTACTTC.

This clone came up once. The gene calls are TRBV2 and TRBJ1-5; weak D call: TRBD1 (6 bases). This CDR3 comprises 16 residues. The germline CDR1 and CDR2 sequences are SNHLY and FYNNEI. V lost 6 bases and J lost 0, with 15 bases in between. CDR3 in amino acids: CASSWGGANSNQPQHF. In DNA, the CDR3 is TGTGCCAGCAGCTGGGGGGGGGCTAATAGCAATCAGCCCCAGCATTTT.

V usage is TRBV5-4 and J usage is TRBJ2-5, with TRBD1 matching 7 bases. J gave up 5 bases and V 4 bases, and 11 bases lay outside the gene matches. Germline CDR1 reads SGHNT; CDR2 reads YYREEE (reference sequence). The CDR3 has 15 amino acids. The CDR3 is CASSRQGVGGETQYF. The CDR3 coding sequence is TGTGCCAGCAGCCGACAGGGAGTGGGCGGTGAGACCCAGTACTTC.

The chain links TRBV29-1 to TRBJ2-2; TRBD1 matches 10 bases. From germline, CDR1 is SQVTM and CDR2 ANQGSEA. The CDR3 runs to 16 residues. Unmatched junction bases numbered 9, after V lost 4 bases and J lost 4 bases. The CDR3 reads CSVASDRGLSTGELFF. The DNA for the CDR3 is TGCAGCGTTGCCTCTGACAGGGGGCTTTCCACCGGGGAGCTGTTTTTT.

This chain links TRBV5-1 with TRBJ1-1; D is ambiguous. The V end lost 4 bases, the J end lost 0 bases, and 16 bases lay between the germline ends. The CDR3 runs 16 residues. In germline, CDR1 is SGHRS, CDR2 YFSETQ. The chain's CDR3 is CASSDARLNMNTEAFF. CDR3 coding DNA: TGCGCCAGCAGCGATGCGCGGTTAAACATGAACACTGAAGCTTTCTTT.

This chain joins TRBV19 and TRBJ2-7; TRBD2 matches 11 bases. This CDR3 has 16 residues. The V gene's germline CDR1 is LNHDA and CDR2 SQIVND (reference sequence). V lost 10 bases and J lost 0; bases outside the gene matches: 11. The CDR3 loop is CATSGVLAGASYEQYF. CDR3 bases: TGTGCCACCTCTGGCGTACTAGCGGGGGCCTCCTACGAGCAGTACTTC.

V usage is TRBV29-1 and J usage is TRBJ1-2; 7 nucleotides match TRBD1. Germline CDR1 is SQVTM and CDR2 is ANQGSEA. V shed 0 bases and J 4 bases; nucleotides not matched to a gene: 14. The CDR3 contains 17 residues. CDR3 coding DNA: TGCAGCGTTGAAGACGCCCTTTTAGGGGGCGCGGGCTATGGCTACACCTTC. It codes for CSVEDALLGGAGYGYTF. Filled out from reference TRBV29-1 and TRBJ1-2, the complete variable domain reads SAVISQKPSRDICQRGTSLTIQCQVDSQVTMMFWYRQQPGQSLTLIATANQGSEATYESGFVIDKFPISRPNLTFSTLTVSNMSPEDSSIYLCSVEDALLGGAGYGYTFGSGTRLTVV.